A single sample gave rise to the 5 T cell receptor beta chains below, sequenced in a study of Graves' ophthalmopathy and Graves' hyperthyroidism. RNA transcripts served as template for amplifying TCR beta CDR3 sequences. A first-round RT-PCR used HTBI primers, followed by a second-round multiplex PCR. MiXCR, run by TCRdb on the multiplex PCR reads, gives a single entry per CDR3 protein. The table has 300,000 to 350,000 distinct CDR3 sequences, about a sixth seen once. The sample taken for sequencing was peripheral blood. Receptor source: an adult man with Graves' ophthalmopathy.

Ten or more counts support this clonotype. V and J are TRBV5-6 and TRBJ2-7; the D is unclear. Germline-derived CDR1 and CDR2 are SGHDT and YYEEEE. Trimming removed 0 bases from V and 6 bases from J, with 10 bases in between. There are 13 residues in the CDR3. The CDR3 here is CASSLVVAGEQYF. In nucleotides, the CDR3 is TGTGCCAGCAGCTTGGTAGTAGCTGGCGAGCAGTACTTC.

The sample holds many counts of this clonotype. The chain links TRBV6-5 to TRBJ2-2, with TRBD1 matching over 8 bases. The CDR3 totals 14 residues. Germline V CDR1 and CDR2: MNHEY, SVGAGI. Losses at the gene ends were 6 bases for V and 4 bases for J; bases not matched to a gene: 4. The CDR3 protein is CASRGTGTTGELFF. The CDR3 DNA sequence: TGTGCCAGCAGAGGGACAGGAACCACCGGGGAGCTGTTTTTT.

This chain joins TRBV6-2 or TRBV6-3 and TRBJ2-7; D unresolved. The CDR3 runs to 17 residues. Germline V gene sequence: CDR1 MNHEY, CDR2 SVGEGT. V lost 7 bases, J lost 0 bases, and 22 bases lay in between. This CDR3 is CASTLGRSSVHSYEQYF. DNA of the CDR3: TGTGCCAGCACTCTCGGCAGGAGCAGCGTTCACTCCTACGAGCAGTACTTC.

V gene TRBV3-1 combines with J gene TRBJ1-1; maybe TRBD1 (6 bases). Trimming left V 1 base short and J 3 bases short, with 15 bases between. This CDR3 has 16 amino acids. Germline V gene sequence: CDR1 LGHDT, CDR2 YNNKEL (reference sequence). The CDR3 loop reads CASSQAPGQGHTEAFF. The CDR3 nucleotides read TGTGCCAGCAGCCAAGCTCCGGGACAAGGACACACTGAAGCTTTCTTT.

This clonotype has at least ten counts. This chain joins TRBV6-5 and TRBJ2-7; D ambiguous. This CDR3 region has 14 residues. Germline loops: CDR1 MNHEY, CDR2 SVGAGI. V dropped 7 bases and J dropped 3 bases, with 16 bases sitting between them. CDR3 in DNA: TGTGCCAGCACACATAGAACAGCCAGCTACGAGCAGTACTTC. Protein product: CASTHRTASYEQYF.